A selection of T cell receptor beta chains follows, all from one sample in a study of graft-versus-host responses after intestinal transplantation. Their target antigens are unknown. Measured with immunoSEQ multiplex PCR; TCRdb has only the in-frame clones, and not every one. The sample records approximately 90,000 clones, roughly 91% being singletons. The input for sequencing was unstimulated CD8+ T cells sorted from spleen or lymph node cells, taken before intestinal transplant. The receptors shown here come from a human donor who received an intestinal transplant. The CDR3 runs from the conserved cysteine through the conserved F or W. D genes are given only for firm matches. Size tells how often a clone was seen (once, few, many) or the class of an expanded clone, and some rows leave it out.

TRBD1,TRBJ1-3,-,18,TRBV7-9,TGTGCCAGCACGGCCCTACCGGGACAGATAACGTCTGGAAACACCATATATTTT,CASTALPGQITSGNTIYF
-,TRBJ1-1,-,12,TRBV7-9,TGTGCCACCAGCTTAGATTCTTCTGAAGCTTTCTTT,CATSLDSSEAFF
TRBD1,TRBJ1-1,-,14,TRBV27,TGTGCCAGCAGTCCTACAGGGGTGAACACTGAAGCTTTCTTT,CASSPTGVNTEAFF
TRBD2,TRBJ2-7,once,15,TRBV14,TGTGCCAGCGGACCTAGCGGGGGGTTCTCCTACGAGCAGTACTTC,CASGPSGGFSYEQYF
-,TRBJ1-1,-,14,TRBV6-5,TGTGCCAGCAGGGACACCGAATTGAACACTGAAGCTTTCTTT,CASRDTELNTEAFF
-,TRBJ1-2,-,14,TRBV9,TGTGCCAGCAGCGAAGCCCAGGGTATCTATGGCTACACCTTC,CASSEAQGIYGYTF
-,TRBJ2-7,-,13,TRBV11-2,TGTGCCAGCAGCTTCACTGAACCTTTGGAGCAGTACTTC,CASSFTEPLEQYF
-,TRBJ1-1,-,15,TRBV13,TGTGCCAGCAGCCCTTATCGCGTCGTCGACACTGAAGCTTTCTTT,CASSPYRVVDTEAFF
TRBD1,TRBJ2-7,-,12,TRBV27,TGTGCCAGCGGACAGGGTGCCTACGAGCAGTACTTC,CASGQGAYEQYF
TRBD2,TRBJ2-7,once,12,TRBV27,TGTGCCAGCAGTGGGGGGGCCTACGAGCAGTACTTC,CASSGGAYEQYF
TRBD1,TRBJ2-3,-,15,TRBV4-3,TGCGCCAGCAGCCAGTGGACAGGCGGCACAGATACGCAGTATTTT,CASSQWTGGTDTQYF
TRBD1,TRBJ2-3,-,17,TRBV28,TGTGCCAGCAGTTCCCTTACAGGGGGCGAAGACACAGATACGCAGTATTTT,CASSSLTGGEDTDTQYF
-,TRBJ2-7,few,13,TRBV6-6,TGTGCCAGCAGCCCGGGACTCTCCTACGAGCAGTACTTC,CASSPGLSYEQYF
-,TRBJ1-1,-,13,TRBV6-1,TGTGCCAGCAGTGACAGGGACTACACTGAAGCTTTCTTT,CASSDRDYTEAFF
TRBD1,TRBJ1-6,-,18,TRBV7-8,TGTGCCAGCAGCTTAGCCTGGGGACAGCCCAACTATAATTCACCCCTCCACTTT,CASSLAWGQPNYNSPLHF
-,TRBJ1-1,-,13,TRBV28,TGTGCCAGCAGTTTTCGGGATGACACTGAAGCTTTCTTT,CASSFRDDTEAFF
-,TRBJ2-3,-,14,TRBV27,TGTGCCAGCAGCCCGGGACAAATCACAGATACGCAGTATTTT,CASSPGQITDTQYF
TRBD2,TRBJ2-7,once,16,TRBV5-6,TGTGCCAGCAGCTTGTTAGCTAGCGGGGAACCCTACGAGCAGTACTTC,CASSLLASGEPYEQYF
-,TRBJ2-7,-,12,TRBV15,TGTGCCACCAGCAGTACAGGGTACGAGCAGTACTTC,CATSSTGYEQYF
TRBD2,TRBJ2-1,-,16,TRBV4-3,TGCGCCAGCAGCCAAGATGGCGGGGGGCCCTACAATGAGCAGTTCTTC,CASSQDGGGPYNEQFF
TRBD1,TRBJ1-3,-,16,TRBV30,TGTGCCTGGACGACAGGGGCGAATCTCTCTGGAAACACCACATATTTT,CAWTTGANLSGNTTYF
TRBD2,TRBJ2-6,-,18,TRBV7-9,TGTGCCAGCAGCTCCAGACTAGCGGGGGTTACTGGGGCCAACGTCCTGACTTTC,CASSSRLAGVTGANVLTF
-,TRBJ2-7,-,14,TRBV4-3,TGCGCCAGCAGCCAAGCCAGGGGCAACTACGAGCAGTACTTC,CASSQARGNYEQYF
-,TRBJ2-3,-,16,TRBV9,TGTGCCAGCAGTCTTACCGGGACTGGGGGTGAAGATACGCAGTATTTT,CASSLTGTGGEDTQYF
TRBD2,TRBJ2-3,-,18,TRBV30,TGTGCCTGGAGTGAACTAGCGGGGGGAAGGGGGTCCACAGATACGCAGTATTTT,CAWSELAGGRGSTDTQYF
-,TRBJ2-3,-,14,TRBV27,TGTGCCAGCAGTTCCGGACAGCGCACAGATACGCAGTATTTT,CASSSGQRTDTQYF
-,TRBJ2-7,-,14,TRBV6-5,TGTGCCAGCAGTTCAACAGGGACCTCCTACGAGCAGTACTTC,CASSSTGTSYEQYF
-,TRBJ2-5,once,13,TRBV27,TGTGCCAGCAGTGCCGATGTTCGGGAGACCCAGTACTTC,CASSADVRETQYF
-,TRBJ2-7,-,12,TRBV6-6,TGTGCCAGCGGTCAGGGGTACGACGAGCAGTACTTC,CASGQGYDEQYF
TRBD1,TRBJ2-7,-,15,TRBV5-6,TGTGCCAGCAGCTTGAACGGGACAGCGGCATACGAGCAGTACTTC,CASSLNGTAAYEQYF
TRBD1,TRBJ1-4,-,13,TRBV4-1,TGCGCCAGCAGTCCACAGGGGAATGAAAAACTGTTTTTT,CASSPQGNEKLFF
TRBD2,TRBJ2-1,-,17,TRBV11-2,TGTGCCAGCTTCCCCCCAGCGGGGGGGCTGAGCGACAATGAGCAGTTCTTC,CASFPPAGGLSDNEQFF
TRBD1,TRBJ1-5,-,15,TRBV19,TGTGCCAGTAGTACCTGGGGACAGGGGGATCAGCCCCAGCATTTT,CASSTWGQGDQPQHF
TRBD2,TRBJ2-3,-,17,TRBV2,TGTGCCAGCAGTGATCCGGCTAGCGGCTCCATTAGGGATACGCAGTATTTT,CASSDPASGSIRDTQYF
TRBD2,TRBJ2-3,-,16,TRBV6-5,TGTGCCAGCAGTTTGGGGACTAGCGGTACCACAGATACGCAGTATTTT,CASSLGTSGTTDTQYF
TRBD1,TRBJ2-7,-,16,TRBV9,TGTGCCAGCAGCGTACAGAGGGACAGCCCATCCTACGAGCAGTACTTC,CASSVQRDSPSYEQYF
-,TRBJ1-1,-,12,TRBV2,TGTGCCAGCAGTGATGATAGGGGAGAAGCTTTCTTT,CASSDDRGEAFF
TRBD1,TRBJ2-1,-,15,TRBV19,TGTGCCAGTAGTACGGACAGGGGGCGTTACAATGAGCAGTTCTTC,CASSTDRGRYNEQFF
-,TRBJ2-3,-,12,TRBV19,TGTGCCAGTAGTGCCACAACAGATACGCAGTATTTT,CASSATTDTQYF